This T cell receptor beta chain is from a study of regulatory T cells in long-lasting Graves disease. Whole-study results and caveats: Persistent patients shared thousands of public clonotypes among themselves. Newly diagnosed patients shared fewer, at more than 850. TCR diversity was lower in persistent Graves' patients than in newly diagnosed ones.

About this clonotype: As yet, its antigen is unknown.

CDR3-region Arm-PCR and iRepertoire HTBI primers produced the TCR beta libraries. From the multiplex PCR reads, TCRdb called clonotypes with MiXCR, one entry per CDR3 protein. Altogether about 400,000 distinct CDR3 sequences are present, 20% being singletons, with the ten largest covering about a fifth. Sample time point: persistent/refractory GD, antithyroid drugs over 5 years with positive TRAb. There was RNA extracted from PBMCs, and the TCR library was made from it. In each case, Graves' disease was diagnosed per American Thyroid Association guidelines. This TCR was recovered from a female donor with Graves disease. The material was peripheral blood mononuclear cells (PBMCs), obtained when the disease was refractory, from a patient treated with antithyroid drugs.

DNA for the CDR3: TGCGCTAAGACGGGCTCGGGGACTGAAGCTTTCTTT. Translated: CAKTGSGTEAFF. The chain has TRBV29-1 and TRBJ1-1; no clear D. Per germline, CDR1 SQVTM and CDR2 ANQGSEA. The CDR3 totals 12 residues.